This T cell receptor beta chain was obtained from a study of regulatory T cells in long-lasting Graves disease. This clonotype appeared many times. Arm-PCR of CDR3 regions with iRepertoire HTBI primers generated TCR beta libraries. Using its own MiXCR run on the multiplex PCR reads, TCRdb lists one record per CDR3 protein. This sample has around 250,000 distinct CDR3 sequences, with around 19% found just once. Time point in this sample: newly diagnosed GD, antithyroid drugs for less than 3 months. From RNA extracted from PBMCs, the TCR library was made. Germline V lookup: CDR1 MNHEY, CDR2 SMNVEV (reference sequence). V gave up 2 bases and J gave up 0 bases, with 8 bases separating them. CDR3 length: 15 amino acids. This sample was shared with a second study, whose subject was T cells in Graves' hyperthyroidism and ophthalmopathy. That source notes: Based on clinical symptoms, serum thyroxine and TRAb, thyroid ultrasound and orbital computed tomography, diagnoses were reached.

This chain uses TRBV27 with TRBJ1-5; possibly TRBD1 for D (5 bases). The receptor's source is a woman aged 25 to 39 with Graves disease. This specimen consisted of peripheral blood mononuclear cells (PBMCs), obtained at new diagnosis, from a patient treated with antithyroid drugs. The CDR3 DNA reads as TGTGCCAGCAGTTTACGAGGGGCTAGCAATCAGCCCCAGCATTTT. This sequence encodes CASSLRGASNQPQHF.